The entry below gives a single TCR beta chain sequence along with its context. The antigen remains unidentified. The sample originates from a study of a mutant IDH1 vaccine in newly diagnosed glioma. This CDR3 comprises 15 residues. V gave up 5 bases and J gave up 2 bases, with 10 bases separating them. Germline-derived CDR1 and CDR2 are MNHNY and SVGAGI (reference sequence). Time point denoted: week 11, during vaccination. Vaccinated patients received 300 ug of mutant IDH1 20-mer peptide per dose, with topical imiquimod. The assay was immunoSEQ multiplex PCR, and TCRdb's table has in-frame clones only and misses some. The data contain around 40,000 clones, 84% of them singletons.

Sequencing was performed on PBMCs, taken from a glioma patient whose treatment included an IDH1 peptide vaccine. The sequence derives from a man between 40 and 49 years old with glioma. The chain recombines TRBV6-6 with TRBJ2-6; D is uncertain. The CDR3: CASSNQAAGANVLTF. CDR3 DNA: TGTGCCAGCAGTAATCAGGCTGCTGGGGCCAACGTCCTGACTTTC.